The 11 T cell receptor beta chains below come from one sample, sequenced in a study of blood T cells in healthy people across ages. Then a second PCR, running roughly 6 to 12 cycles, was carried out with a sample-barcoded 5' primer and a J-beta primer mix. TCRdb reprocessed the 5' RACE reads via MiXCR and lists one record per CDR3 protein. Found here are 500,000 to 550,000 distinct CDR3 sequences, 20% to 30% of them singletons; the top ten hold 8.7%. The same sample was also used in a study of T cells of mothers and their children.

Sequencing used blood. These receptors originate from a boy between 10 and 17 years old in good health.

The V gene is TRBV28, the J gene TRBJ2-5; 10 nucleotides match TRBD1. Losses at the gene ends were 6 bases for V and 1 base for J; bases not matched to a gene: 8. CDR3 length: 16 residues. Germline CDR1 is MDHEN and CDR2 is SYDVKM. The CDR3 DNA sequence: TGTGCCAGCAGCAGTCCCGGGACAGGGGCCCAAGAGACCCAGTACTTC. This translates into CASSSPGTGAQETQYF.

The chain recombines TRBV7-3 with TRBJ2-1; maybe TRBD2 (5 bases). The assigned J gene may be wrong: the sequence end matches TRBJ2-5 better. CDR1 is SGHTA and CDR2 is FQGTGA in the germline V gene. The CDR3 runs 15 residues. The CDR3 loop is CASRDPAETQETQYF. The CDR3 nucleotides are TGTGCCAGCAGGGACCCAGCGGAGACCCAAGAGACCCAGTACTTC.

This clonotype was seen repeatedly, ten times or more. This chain uses TRBV15 with TRBJ2-6, with no clear D. Per germline, CDR1 LNHNV and CDR2 YYDKDF (reference sequence). With 3 bases removed from V and 1 base from J, the gap between germline ends came to 7 bases. The CDR3 has 15 amino acids. CDR3 DNA: TGTGCCACCAGCAGGGACCGTTCTGGGGCCAACGTCCTGACTTTC. It codes for CATSRDRSGANVLTF.

This chain links TRBV7-3 with TRBJ2-2; D is unclear. The CDR3 is 13 residues long. The V gene lost 2 bases and the J gene lost 7 bases, with 8 bases spanning the gap. Germline CDR1 SGHTA, CDR2 FQGTGA. The CDR3 protein is CASSLAGGGELFF. Written as DNA, the CDR3 is TGTGCCAGCAGCTTAGCCGGTGGCGGGGAGCTGTTTTTT.

In DNA form, the CDR3 reads TGTGCCAGTAGTATAGCTGGATTCGAGACCCAGTACTTC. Protein product: CASSIAGFETQYF. V usage is TRBV19 and J usage is TRBJ2-5; D remains unclear. Germline CDR1 LNHDA, CDR2 SQIVND (reference sequence). Trimming removed 1 base at V and 5 bases at J, with 8 bases between. The CDR3 covers 13 residues.

This clonotype was detected only a few times. This chain connects TRBV12-3 or TRBV12-4 to TRBJ1-5; the D gene is possibly TRBD1 (5 bases). Trimming left V 3 bases short and J 9 bases short, with 18 bases between. The CDR3 is 15 amino acids. CDR3 loop: CASSLGPAQSGPQHF. The CDR3 DNA sequence: TGTGCCAGCAGTTTGGGGCCCGCTCAAAGCGGGCCCCAGCATTTT.

This clonotype was counted a few times. This rearrangement joins TRBV20-1 to TRBJ2-1, with 9 bases identical to TRBD1. The better agreement between TRBJ2-7 and the DNA end casts doubt on the J call. Germline-derived CDR1 and CDR2 are DFQATT and SNEGSKA (reference sequence). CDR3 length: 14 residues. The CDR3 sequence is CSASISGQGSEQYF. Here the CDR3 DNA reads TGCAGTGCTAGTATCTCGGGACAGGGTTCCGAGCAGTACTTC.

A few counts support this clonotype. V is TRBV3-1 and J is TRBJ2-5; D gene uncertain. CDR1 and CDR2 (germline): LGHDT, YNNKEL (reference sequence). V was cut by 0 bases and J by 1 base, with 6 bases left in between. The CDR3 spans 14 residues. This CDR3 is CASSQDRLQETQYF. CDR3 nucleotide sequence: TGTGCCAGCAGCCAAGATCGCCTCCAAGAGACCCAGTACTTC.

This clonotype came up a few times. This chain joins TRBV4-3 and TRBJ2-3, with TRBD2 matching 15 bases. The CDR3 length is 20 residues. Germline CDR1 is LGHNA and CDR2 is YSLEER. J was trimmed by 0 bases and V by 0 bases; bases with no gene match: 7. The CDR3 bases are TGCGCCAGCAGCCAAGAGAGGTGGACTAGCGGGAGGGCTAGCACAGATACGCAGTATTTT. Its translation is CASSQERWTSGRASTDTQYF.

This clonotype has a count of ten or more. The chain has TRBV20-1 and TRBJ2-4, with a weak D call TRBD1 (6 bases). The CDR3 runs to 16 residues. Trimming stripped 0 bases from V and 1 base from J, with 13 bases between. The germline V gene encodes CDR1 DFQATT and CDR2 SNEGSKA (reference sequence). CDR3 in DNA: TGCAGTGCTAGAGATTATCCAGGGGACGCCAAAAACATTCAGTACTTC. Its protein is CSARDYPGDAKNIQYF.

This clonotype has just a few counts. Just one base apart from a much larger clone, this may be a read error. V usage is TRBV20-1 and J usage is TRBJ2-2; D is unresolved. Germline-derived CDR1 and CDR2 are DFQATT and SNEGSKA (reference sequence). This CDR3 comprises 15 residues. The CDR3 DNA reads TGCGGTGCTAGAGATCAAAGGCTGGACACCGGGGAGCTGTTTTTT. This gives the protein CGARDQRLDTGELFF.